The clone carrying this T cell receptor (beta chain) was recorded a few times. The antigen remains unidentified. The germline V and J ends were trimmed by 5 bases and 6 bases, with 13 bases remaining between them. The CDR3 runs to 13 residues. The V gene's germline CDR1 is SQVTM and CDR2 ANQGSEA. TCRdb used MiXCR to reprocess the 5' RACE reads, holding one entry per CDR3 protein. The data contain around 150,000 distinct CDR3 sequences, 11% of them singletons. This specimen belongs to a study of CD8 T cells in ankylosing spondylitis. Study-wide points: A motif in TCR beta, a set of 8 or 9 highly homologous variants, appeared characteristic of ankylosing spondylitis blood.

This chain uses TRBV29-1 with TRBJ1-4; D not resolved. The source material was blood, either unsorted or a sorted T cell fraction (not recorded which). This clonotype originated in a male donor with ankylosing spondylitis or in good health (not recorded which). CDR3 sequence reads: CSVPSLGDEKLFF. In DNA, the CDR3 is TGCAGCGTTCCCTCCCTCGGGGATGAAAAACTGTTTTTT.